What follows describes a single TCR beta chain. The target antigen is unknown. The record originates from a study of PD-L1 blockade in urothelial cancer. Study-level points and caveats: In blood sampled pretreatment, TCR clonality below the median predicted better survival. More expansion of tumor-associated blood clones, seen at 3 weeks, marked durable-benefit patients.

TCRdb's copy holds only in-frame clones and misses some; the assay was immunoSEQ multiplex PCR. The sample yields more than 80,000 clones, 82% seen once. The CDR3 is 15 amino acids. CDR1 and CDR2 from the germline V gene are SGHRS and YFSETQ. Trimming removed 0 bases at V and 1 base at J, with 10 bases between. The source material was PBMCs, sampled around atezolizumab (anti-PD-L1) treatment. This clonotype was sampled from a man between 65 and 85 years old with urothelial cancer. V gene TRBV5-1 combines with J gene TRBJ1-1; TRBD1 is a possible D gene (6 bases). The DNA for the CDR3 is TGCGCCAGCAGCTTGGGGGCAGGGGAGAACACTGAAGCTTTCTTT. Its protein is CASSLGAGENTEAFF.